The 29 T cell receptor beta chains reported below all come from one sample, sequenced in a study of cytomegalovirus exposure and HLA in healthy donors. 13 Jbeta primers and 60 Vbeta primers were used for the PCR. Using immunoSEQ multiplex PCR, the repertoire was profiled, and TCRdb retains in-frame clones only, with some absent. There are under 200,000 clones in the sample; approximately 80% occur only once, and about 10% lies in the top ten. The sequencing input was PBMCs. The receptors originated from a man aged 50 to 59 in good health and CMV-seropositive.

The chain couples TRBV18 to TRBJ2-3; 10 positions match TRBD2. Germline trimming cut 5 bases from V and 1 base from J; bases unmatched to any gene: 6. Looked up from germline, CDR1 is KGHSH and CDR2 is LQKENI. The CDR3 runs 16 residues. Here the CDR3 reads CASSKLGTSGTDTQYF. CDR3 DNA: TGTGCCAGCTCAAAACTCGGGACTAGCGGCACAGATACGCAGTATTTT.

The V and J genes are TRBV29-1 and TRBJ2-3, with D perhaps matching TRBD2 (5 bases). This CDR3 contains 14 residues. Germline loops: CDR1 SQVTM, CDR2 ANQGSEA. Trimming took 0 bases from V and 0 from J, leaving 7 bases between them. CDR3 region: CSVEDRTSTDTQYF. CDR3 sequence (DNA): TGCAGCGTTGAAGACAGGACTAGCACAGATACGCAGTATTTT.

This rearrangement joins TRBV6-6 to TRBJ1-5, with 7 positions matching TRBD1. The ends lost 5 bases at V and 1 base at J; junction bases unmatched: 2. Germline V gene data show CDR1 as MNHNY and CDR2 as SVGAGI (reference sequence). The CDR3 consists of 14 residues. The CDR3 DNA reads TGTGCCAGCAGTGACAGGGCAAGCAATCAGCCCCAGCATTTT. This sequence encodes CASSDRASNQPQHF.

The CDR3 DNA reads TGCGCCAGCAGCCAAGATTCGGGGGGGCAATTTTTGACTGAAGCTTTCTTT. It translates to CASSQDSGGQFLTEAFF. V is TRBV4-3 and J is TRBJ1-1; the D gene is possibly TRBD1 (6 bases). V was cut by 0 bases and J by 5 bases, with 19 bases left in between. In germline, CDR1 is LGHNA, CDR2 YSLEER. The CDR3 covers 17 residues.

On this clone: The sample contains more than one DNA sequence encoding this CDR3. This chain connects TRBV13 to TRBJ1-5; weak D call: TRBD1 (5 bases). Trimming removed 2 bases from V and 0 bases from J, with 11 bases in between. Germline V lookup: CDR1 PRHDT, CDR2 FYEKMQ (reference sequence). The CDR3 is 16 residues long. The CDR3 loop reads CASSLQGAYSNQPQHF. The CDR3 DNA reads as TGTGCCAGCAGCTTACAGGGTGCGTATAGCAATCAGCCCCAGCATTTT. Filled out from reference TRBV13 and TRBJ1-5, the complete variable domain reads AAGVIQSPRHLIKEKRETATLKCYPIPRHDTVYWYQQGPGQDPQFLISFYEKMQSDKGSIPDRFSAQQFSDYHSELNMSSLELGDSALYFCASSLQGAYSNQPQHFGDGTRLSIL.

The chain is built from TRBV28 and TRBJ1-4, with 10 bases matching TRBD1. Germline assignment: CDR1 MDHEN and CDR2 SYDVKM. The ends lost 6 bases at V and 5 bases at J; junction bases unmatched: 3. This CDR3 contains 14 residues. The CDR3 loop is CASSRTGGNEKLFF. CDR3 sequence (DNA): TGTGCCAGCAGCCGGACAGGGGGAAATGAAAAACTGTTTTTT. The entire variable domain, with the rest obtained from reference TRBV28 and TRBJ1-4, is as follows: DVKVTQSSRYLVKRTGEKVFLECVQDMDHENMFWYRQDPGLGLRLIYFSYDVKMKEKGDIPEGYSVSREKKERFSLILESASTNQTSMYLCASSRTGGNEKLFFGSGTQLSVL.

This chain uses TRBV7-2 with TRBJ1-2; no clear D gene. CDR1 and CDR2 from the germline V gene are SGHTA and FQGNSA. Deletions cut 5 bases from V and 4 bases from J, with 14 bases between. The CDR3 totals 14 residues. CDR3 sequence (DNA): TGTGCCAGCAGCCCCCAAGGACTGAGCTATGGCTACACCTTC. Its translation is CASSPQGLSYGYTF. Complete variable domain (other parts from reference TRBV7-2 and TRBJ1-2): GAGVSQSPSNKVTEKGKDVELRCDPISGHTALYWYRQSLGQGLEFLIYFQGNSAPDKSGLPSDRFSAERTGGSVSTLTIQRTQQEDSAVYLCASSPQGLSYGYTFGSGTRLTVV.

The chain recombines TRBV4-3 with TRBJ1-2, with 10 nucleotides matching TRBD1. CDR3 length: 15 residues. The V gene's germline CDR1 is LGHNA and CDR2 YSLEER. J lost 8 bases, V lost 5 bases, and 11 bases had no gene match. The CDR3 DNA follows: TGCGCCAGCAGCTTAGAATGGGACAGGGGTAGAGGCTACACCTTC. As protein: CASSLEWDRGRGYTF.

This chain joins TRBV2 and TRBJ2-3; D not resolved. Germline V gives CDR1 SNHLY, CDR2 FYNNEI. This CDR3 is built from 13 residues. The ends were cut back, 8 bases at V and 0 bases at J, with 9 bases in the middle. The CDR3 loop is CASGLRSTDTQYF. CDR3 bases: TGTGCCAGCGGGCTTAGGAGCACAGATACGCAGTATTTT.

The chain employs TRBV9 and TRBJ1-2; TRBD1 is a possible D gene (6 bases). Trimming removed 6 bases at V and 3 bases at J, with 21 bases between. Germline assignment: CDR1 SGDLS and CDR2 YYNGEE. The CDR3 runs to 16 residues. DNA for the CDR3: TGTGCCAGCACCAACGGAGGGGGGGCCGTCTACTATGGCTACACCTTC. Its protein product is CASTNGGGAVYYGYTF.

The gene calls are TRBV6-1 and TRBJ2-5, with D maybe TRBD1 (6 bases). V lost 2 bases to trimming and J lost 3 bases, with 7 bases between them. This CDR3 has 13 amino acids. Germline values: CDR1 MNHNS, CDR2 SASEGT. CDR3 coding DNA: TGTGCCAGCAGTGAAAGGGGGAAAGAGACCCAGTACTTC. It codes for CASSERGKETQYF.

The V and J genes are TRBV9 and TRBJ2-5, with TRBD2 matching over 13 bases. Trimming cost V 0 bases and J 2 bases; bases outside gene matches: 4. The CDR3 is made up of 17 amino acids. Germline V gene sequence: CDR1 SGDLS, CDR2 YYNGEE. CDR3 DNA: TGTGCCAGCAGCGTAGGACTAGCGGGGGGCCGACAAGAGACCCAGTACTTC. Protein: CASSVGLAGGRQETQYF.

CDR3 DNA sequence: TGCGCCAGCAGTCATGCTTACGGGAAATACAATCAGCCCCAGCATTTT. Translation gives CASSHAYGKYNQPQHF. The chain has TRBV23-1 and TRBJ1-5; the D is unclear. TRBV23-1 is an ORF, and what it does is uncertain. The ends were cut back, 3 bases at V and 3 bases at J, with 15 bases in the middle. The CDR3 covers 16 residues.

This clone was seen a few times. The CDR3 DNA sequence: TGTGCCAGCAGCTTGGGTAGCGGGAGCTACGAGCAGTACTTC. The encoded protein is CASSLGSGSYEQYF. The chain uses TRBV5-6 and TRBJ2-7; 9 nucleotides line up with TRBD2. CDR1 and CDR2 (germline): SGHDT, YYEEEE. This CDR3 has 14 residues. J was trimmed by 3 bases and V by 0 bases; bases with no gene match: 1.

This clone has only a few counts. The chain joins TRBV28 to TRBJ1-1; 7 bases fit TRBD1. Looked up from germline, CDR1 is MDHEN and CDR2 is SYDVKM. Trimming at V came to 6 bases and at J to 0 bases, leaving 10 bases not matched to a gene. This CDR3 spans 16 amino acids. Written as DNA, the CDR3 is TGTGCCAGCAGAGCCGACAGGGCTTACATGAACACTGAAGCTTTCTTT. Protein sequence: CASRADRAYMNTEAFF. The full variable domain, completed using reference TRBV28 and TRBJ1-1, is DVKVTQSSRYLVKRTGEKVFLECVQDMDHENMFWYRQDPGLGLRLIYFSYDVKMKEKGDIPEGYSVSREKKERFSLILESASTNQTSMYLCASRADRAYMNTEAFFGQGTRLTVV.

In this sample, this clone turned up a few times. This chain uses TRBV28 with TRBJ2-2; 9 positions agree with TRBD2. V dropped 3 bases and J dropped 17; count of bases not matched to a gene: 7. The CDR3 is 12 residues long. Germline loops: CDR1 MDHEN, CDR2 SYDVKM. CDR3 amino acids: CASSFGLAGAFF. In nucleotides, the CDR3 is TGTGCCAGCAGTTTCGGCTTAGCGGGGGCCTTTTTT.

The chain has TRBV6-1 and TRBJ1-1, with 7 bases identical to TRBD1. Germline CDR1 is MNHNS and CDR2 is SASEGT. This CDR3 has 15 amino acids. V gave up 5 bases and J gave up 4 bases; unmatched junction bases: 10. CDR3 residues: CASSSRQGLGTEAFF. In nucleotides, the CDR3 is TGTGCCAGCAGTTCCCGACAGGGTTTAGGCACTGAAGCTTTCTTT.

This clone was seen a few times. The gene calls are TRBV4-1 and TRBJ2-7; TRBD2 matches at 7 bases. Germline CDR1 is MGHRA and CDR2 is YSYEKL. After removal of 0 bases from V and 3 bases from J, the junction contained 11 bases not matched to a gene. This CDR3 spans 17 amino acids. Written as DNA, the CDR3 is TGCGCCAGCAGCCAAGAGAGGCCTGGGCGGGAGAACTACGAGCAGTACTTC. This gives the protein CASSQERPGRENYEQYF.

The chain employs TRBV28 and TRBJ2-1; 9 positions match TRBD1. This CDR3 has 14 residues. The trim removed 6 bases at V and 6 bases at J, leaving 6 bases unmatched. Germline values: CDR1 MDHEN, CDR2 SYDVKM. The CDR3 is CASSPGTGSNEQFF. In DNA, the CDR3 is TGTGCCAGCAGCCCCGGGACAGGGAGCAATGAGCAGTTCTTC.

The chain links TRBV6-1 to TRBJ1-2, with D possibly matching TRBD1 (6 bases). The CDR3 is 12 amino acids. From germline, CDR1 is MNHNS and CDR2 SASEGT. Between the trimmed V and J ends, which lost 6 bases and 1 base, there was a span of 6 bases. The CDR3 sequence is CASRQGNYGYTF. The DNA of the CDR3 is TGTGCCAGCAGACAGGGTAACTATGGCTACACCTTC.

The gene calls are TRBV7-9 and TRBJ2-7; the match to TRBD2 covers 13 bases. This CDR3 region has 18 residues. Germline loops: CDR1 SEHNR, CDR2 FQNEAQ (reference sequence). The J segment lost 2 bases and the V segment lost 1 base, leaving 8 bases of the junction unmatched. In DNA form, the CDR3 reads TGTGCCAGCAGCTTAGTACTAGCGGGGGGGGCCTCCCCCTACGAGCAGTACTTC. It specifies CASSLVLAGGASPYEQYF.

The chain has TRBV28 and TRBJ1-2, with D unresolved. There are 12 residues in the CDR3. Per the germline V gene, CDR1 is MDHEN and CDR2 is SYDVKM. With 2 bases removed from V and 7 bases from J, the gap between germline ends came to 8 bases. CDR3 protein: CASSLRRGGYTF. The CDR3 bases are TGTGCCAGCAGTTTAAGACGCGGTGGCTACACCTTC.

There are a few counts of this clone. The CDR3 DNA sequence: TGTGCCAGCAGTTTAGGGCCTGGAAACACCATATATTTT. It yields the protein CASSLGPGNTIYF. This chain joins TRBV28 and TRBJ1-3; no reliable D call. Germline V gene lookup returns CDR1 MDHEN and CDR2 SYDVKM. The V end was cut by 2 bases, the J end by 2 bases, with 4 bases between. This CDR3 has 13 residues.

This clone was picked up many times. This chain's CDR3 is CASGAGYEQYF. CDR3 bases: TGTGCCAGCGGGGCCGGATACGAGCAGTACTTC. The chain joins TRBV7-2 to TRBJ2-7; tentatively, D is TRBD1 (5 bases). The V and J ends lost 8 bases and 4 bases respectively, with 9 bases between them. Germline assignment: CDR1 SGHTA and CDR2 FQGNSA. The CDR3 has 11 amino acids.

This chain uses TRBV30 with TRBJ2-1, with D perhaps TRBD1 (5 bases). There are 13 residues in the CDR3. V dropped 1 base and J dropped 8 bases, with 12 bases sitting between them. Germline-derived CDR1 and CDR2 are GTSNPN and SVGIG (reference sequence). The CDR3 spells CAWSAGTGYEQFF. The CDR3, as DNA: TGTGCCTGGAGTGCTGGAACAGGCTATGAGCAGTTCTTC.

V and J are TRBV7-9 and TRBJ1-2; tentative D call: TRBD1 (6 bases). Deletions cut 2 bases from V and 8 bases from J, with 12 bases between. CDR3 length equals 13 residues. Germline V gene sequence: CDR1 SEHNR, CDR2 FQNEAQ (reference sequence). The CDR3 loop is CASSLNGGGGYTF. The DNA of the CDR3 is TGTGCCAGCAGCTTAAATGGGGGCGGCGGCTACACCTTC.

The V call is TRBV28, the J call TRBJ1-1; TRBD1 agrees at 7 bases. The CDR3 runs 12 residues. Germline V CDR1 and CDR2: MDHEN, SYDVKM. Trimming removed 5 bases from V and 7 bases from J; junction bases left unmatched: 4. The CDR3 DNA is TGTGCCAGCAGTGTATCAGGGGGTGAAGCTTTCTTT. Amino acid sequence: CASSVSGGEAFF.

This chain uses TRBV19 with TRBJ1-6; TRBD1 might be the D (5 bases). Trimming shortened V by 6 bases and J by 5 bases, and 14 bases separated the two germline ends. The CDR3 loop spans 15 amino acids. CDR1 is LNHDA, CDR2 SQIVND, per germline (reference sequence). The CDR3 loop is CASRSRGIDNSPLHF. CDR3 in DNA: TGTGCCAGTAGATCTCGGGGGATCGATAATTCACCCCTCCACTTT.

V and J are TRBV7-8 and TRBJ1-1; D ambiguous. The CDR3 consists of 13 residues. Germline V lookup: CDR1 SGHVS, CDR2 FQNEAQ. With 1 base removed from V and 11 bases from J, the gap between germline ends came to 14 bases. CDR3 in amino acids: CASSLEPGVGAFF. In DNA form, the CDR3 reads TGTGCCAGCAGCTTAGAGCCGGGAGTGGGTGCTTTCTTT.